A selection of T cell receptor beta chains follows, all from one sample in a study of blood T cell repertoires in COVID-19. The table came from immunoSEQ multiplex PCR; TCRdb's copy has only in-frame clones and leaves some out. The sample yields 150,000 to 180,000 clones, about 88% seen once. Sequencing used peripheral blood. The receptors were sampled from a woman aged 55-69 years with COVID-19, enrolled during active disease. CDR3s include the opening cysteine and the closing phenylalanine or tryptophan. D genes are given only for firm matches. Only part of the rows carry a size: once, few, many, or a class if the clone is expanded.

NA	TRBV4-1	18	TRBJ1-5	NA	CASSHPLEGGGADQPQHF	TGCGCCAGCAGCCACCCACTAGAGGGAGGGGGGGCGGATCAGCCCCAGCATTTT
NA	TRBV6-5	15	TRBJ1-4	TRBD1	CASSLTGGRNEKLFF	TGTGCCAGCAGTTTGACAGGGGGTCGTAATGAAAAACTGTTTTTT
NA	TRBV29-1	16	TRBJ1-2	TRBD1	CSVQGYGTAKNYGYTF	TGCAGCGTTCAGGGGTACGGGACAGCAAAAAACTATGGCTACACCTTC
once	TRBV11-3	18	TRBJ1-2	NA	CASSLATPNPDIQGGYTF	TGTGCCAGCAGCTTAGCCACCCCGAATCCCGACATACAGGGTGGCTACACCTTC
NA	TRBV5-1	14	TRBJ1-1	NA	CASSSEGRNTEAFF	TGCGCCAGCAGCTCGGAGGGCAGGAACACTGAAGCTTTCTTT
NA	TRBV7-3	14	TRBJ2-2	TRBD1	CASSREGAPGELFF	TGTGCCAGCAGCCGCGAGGGGGCCCCGGGGGAGCTGTTTTTT
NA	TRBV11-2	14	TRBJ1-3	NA	CASSITTSGNTIYF	TGTGCCAGCAGCATAACAACCTCTGGAAACACCATATATTTT
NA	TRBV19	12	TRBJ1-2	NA	CASSIQFDGYTF	TGTGCCAGTAGTATCCAGTTCGATGGCTACACCTTC
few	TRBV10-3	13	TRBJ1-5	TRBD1	CAISTGGSQPQHF	TGTGCCATCAGTACAGGGGGCTCACAGCCCCAGCATTTT
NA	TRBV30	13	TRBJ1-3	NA	CAWNVAGGNTIYF	TGTGCCTGGAATGTTGCAGGTGGAAACACCATATATTTT
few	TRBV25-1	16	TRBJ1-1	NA	CASSDSPRAGGTEAFF	TGTGCCAGCAGTGATTCACCCAGAGCCGGGGGCACTGAAGCTTTCTTT
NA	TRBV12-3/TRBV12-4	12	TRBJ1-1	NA	CASRPGGTEAFF	TGTGCCAGCCGCCCGGGGGGCACTGAAGCTTTCTTT
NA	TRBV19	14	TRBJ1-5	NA	CASSIAITRQPQHF	TGTGCCAGTAGTATAGCCATCACGAGGCAGCCCCAGCATTTT
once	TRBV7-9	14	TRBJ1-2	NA	CASSFLTVAYRYTF	TGTGCCAGCAGCTTCCTGACAGTGGCTTATCGCTACACCTTC
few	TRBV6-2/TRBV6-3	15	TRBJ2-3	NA	CASSYLASGTDTQYF	TGTGCCAGCAGTTACTTGGCCAGTGGCACAGATACGCAGTATTTT
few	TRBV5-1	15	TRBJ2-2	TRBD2	CASSLGLADTGELFF	TGCGCCAGCAGCTTGGGACTAGCGGACACCGGGGAGCTGTTTTTT
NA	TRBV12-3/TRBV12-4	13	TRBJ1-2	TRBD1	CASSLDRGYGYTF	TGTGCCAGCAGTTTAGACAGGGGCTATGGCTACACCTTC
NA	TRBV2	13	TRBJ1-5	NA	CASSTGLFQPQHF	TGTGCCAGCAGTACGGGACTCTTTCAGCCCCAGCATTTT
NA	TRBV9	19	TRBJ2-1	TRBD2	CASSSGTSGRWASYNEQFF	TGTGCCAGCAGCAGCGGGACTAGCGGGAGATGGGCCTCCTACAATGAGCAGTTCTTC
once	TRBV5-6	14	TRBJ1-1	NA	CASSLGQGYTEAFF	TGTGCCAGCAGCTTGGGGCAGGGGTACACTGAAGCTTTCTTT
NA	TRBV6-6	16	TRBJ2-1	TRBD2	CASSSILAGGYNEQFF	TGTGCCAGCAGTTCCATCCTAGCGGGGGGGTACAATGAGCAGTTCTTC
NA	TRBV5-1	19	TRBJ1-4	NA	CASRRGTHQGAGDSEKLFF	TGCGCCAGCAGGAGGGGAACACACCAAGGGGCGGGGGATAGTGAAAAACTGTTTTTT
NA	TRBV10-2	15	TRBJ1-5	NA	CASRGSGGVNQPQHF	TGCGCCAGCAGGGGGAGTGGGGGGGTAAATCAGCCCCAGCATTTT
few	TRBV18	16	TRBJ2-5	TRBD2	CASSAWTSGLQETQYF	TGTGCCAGCTCAGCTTGGACTAGCGGGCTACAAGAGACCCAGTACTTC
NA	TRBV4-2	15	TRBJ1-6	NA	CASSQERVMDSPLHF	TGTGCCAGCAGCCAAGAGAGGGTAATGGATTCACCCCTCCACTTT
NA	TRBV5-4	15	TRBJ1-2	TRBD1	CASSFRGQGLYGYTF	TGTGCCAGCAGCTTTCGGGGACAGGGTTTGTATGGCTACACCTTC
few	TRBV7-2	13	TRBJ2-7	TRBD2	CASSSREGYEQYF	TGTGCCAGCAGCTCTCGGGAGGGCTACGAGCAGTACTTC
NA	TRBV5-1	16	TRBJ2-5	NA	CASSLGQGYRQETQYF	TGCGCCAGCAGCTTGGGGCAGGGGTATCGCCAAGAGACCCAGTACTTC